This TCR beta chain was recorded in a study of cytomegalovirus exposure and HLA in healthy donors (dated by TCRdb to 2016 to 2017). With respect to the entire study: According to an earlier analysis of several hundred of the donors, some 170 million T cells yielded 100 million or so unique TCR beta sequences and approximately 300 Gb of sequence data. In the later analysis, no new phenotypic data were used to find candidate immune exposures; instead, reliance was placed on TCR beta sequences and their occurrence across donors. A later analysis re-examined previously published TCR beta repertoires from just over 650 donors and added high-resolution HLA genotyping to investigate patterns of TCR occurrence. High-throughput TCR immunosequencing, statistical association of individual TCRs with disease status, and machine learning were combined to predict cytomegalovirus infection status. A later genetic analysis used genome-wide SNP genotypes for 398 of the 666 donors, treating that subset as a discovery cohort. The study was designed to test whether signatures of past pathogen exposure could be identified by cataloging public T cell receptors. Roughly five DR-DQ haplotypes were treated as single units for association and clustering because of strong linkage in the cohort. Both class I and class II loci were covered by HLA typing, at four-digit resolution. Alongside the repertoire data, information on donor age, sex, ethnicity and CMV serostatus was compiled. Across 398 genotyped donors of the cohort, an average of about 250,000 unique TCR beta nucleotide sequences per donor were sequenced, and roughly 20% of those sequences were non-productive. The T cell repertoires of 666 subjects were profiled by immunosequencing and related to cytomegalovirus serostatus. Of the roughly 400 genotyped donors, about 80% fell in the genetic ancestry cluster associated with self-reported Caucasian donors. Roughly 320 gigabases of sequencing data and 91 million or so unique TCR sequences made up an early release that covered roughly 670 HLA-typed donors. Along with the 666-subject first cohort, a separate validation cohort of over a hundred different subjects was used. All discovery cohort repertoires had been generated using a single sequencing platform. Typing coverage differed by locus: A, B, C, DRB1 and DQB1 were typed in about 620-630 donors, DQA1 in 522, DPA1 in 600 to 610, and DPB1 in approximately 450. To decide whether each TCR beta V gene segment behaved as functional or pseudogenic, an earlier analysis of several hundred of the donors relied on high-throughput TCR beta sequencing. Overall results and qualifications from the work: While some public TCRs were present in many individuals, most TCR sequences turned up only very rarely across donors. The authors suggested that the approach could potentially be generalized to other disease states and immunological phenotypes. Correlated functional status among segregating V segments might be attributable to linkage disequilibrium, but an unknown experimental factor could not be ruled out. Because the 87-base-pair reads could not distinguish some IMGT-functional V segments, including TRBV6-2 and TRBV6-3, those segments were excluded. A total of 150 to 200 TCR beta chains were listed by the study as associated with cytomegalovirus. In an earlier analysis of about 600 of the donors, most TCR beta V segments appeared in productive rearrangements about 90% or about 30% of the time, broadly matching IMGT annotations. In vitro tests confirmed that a few of the cytomegalovirus-associated TCR beta chains recognize cytomegalovirus antigens. Most CMV-associated TCR beta chains appeared to be HLA-restricted in a later analysis, and the HLA associations seemed to be driven largely by CMV exposure. The presence/absence analyses assumed that sequencing depth was roughly uniform across donors, and that assumption may not be true. A cluster of highly shared sequence variants was judged likely to be a technical artifact of the sequencing pipeline. At a false discovery rate of 0.05, a later analysis linked 16,951 TCR beta sequences to specific HLA alleles. The classifier was reported to diagnose cytomegalovirus status with high specificity and sensitivity in both the original cohort and the validation cohort. In a later analysis, HLA-associated TCR beta chains showed more clonal expansion and lower generation probabilities than non-associated chains that were equally common. A later analysis found that TCR association rates varied across HLA loci, with DRB1 alleles showing the most associated TCRs and HLA-C alleles the fewest. When HLA alleles, especially DR and DQ, strongly co-occurred, TCR associations were difficult to assign to individual alleles. V-gene and J-gene trimming of TCR beta chains was associated with a missense DCLRE1C variant in a later genetic analysis, and the association was replicated in an independent cohort. HLA typing was unavailable for some donors at each locus, so association tests used only the typed subset. CMV serostatus was the only immune exposure information available for the cohort. Some 15 rarely observed V segments, including chromosome 9 orphons, were excluded from the earlier analysis of just under 600 of the donors because counts were too low. A further reported finding was that TCR beta sequences accurately predicted the HLA-A and HLA-B alleles for most subjects in the first cohort. A later genetic analysis reported fewer N-insertions in productive TCRs among donors in an Asian-associated ancestry cluster than the roughly 670-donor mean. Only TCR beta chains were sequenced in this cohort, and the absence of alpha or paired-chain data limited detectable features. Several of the top co-occurrence clusters appeared to be linked to parvovirus B19, influenza, CMV and Epstein-Barr virus, according to a later analysis.

The cohort comprised around 690 healthy bone marrow donors. At the time of sampling, every cohort member was nominally healthy, though immune exposures that went unrecorded were likely present. The donor tested CMV seronegative, placing the donor among the 352 seronegative members of the cohort. Each donor provided a peripheral blood sample, and peripheral blood mononuclear cells were used for TCR beta sequencing. The Qiagen DNeasy Blood Extraction Kit was used to extract genomic DNA from the blood cell samples. The library was generated by the immunoSEQ multiplex PCR assay. A mixture of 60 forward primers for TCR Vbeta segments and 13 reverse primers for TCR Jbeta segments was used in the multiplex PCR. A multiplex PCR assay on genomic DNA amplified the CDR3 region of rearranged TCR beta genes. The Illumina HiSeq System was used to sequence the amplified TCR beta libraries as 87-base-pair reads. The authors' analysis ran thus. A later analysis tallied 75 million to 95 million unique TCR beta chains across the 666 repertoires, and about 12 million of those chains were shared by two or more donors. Raw reads were error-corrected and collapsed into unique sequences with a nearest-neighbor algorithm that merged closely related sequences to remove PCR and sequencing errors. To assign V, D and J gene segments, CDR3 sequences were aligned to IMGT reference sequences. Each retained sequence needed at least a six-nucleotide match to both a V gene segment and a J gene segment. Rearrangements were called productive when the CDR3 lacked stop codons and stayed in frame with V and J; all others were non-productive. Following IMGT convention, CDR3 was defined as the stretch from the second conserved V-encoded cysteine up to the conserved J-encoded phenylalanine. Sequences without an unambiguous match to a single V gene segment were excluded from the earlier analysis of over 500 of the donors. In an earlier analysis of 450 to 700 of the donors, V segments were called functional above 56.7% productive rearrangements and were called segregating when the between-donor standard deviation exceeded 5%. A statistical classification framework was developed to diagnose cytomegalovirus status using the catalog of TCR beta chain sequences. In a later analysis, TCR nucleotide sequences were compared against IMGT/GENE-DB human TR gene sequences so that V and J genes could be assigned. Using the TCRdist pipeline, a later analysis assigned CDR3 sequences along with most-parsimonious VDJ recombination scenarios. In a later analysis, each TCR beta chain was defined by its CDR3 amino acid sequence together with its V-gene family, and reads without a unique V-gene family were excluded. To address suspected cross-contamination and a sequencing artifact, a later analysis removed 450 to 700 highly shared, low-generation-probability nucleotide sequences. In a later analysis, a clonal expansion index was calculated for each public chain from normalized within-repertoire ranks of inferred template counts. In a later analysis, generation probabilities were computed with a VDJ recombination model fitted to out-of-frame rearrangements, and the resulting probabilities were checked against IGoR. Hypergeometric tests were used in a later analysis to score TCR-TCR, TCR-HLA and TCR-CMV co-occurrence, with a repertoire-size bias correction applied to the TCR pairs. False discovery rates were estimated in a later analysis by permuting HLA or CMV assignments 20 times. In a later analysis, co-occurring TCRs were grouped using DBSCAN, and TCRdist sequence similarity was added for clustering within HLA-allele-positive subsets. Co-occurrence clustering excluded repertoires with fewer than 30,000 or more than 120,000 public chains, plus five with anomalous nucleotide sharing. TCRdb's version of the immuneACCESS table is confined to in-frame rearrangements and falls short of the full clone set. An unresolved V gene accounts for under half of the shortfall where checked; the remainder is of unknown origin. That table is the source of V, J and clone size, and D and trimming were worked out from the DNA. The sample contains 150,000 to 190,000 clones, around 72% of them found a single time. Together, the top ten hold approximately 1.3% of the sample.

Regarding this clone: Its antigen specificity is not known. No quality values exist for individual bases; no much larger clone is one base distant.

Trimmed from V: 11 bases; trimmed from J: 3 bases; junction bases lacking a gene match: 12. Counted from cysteine to phenylalanine, this CDR3 has 15 amino acids. Only CDR3 DNA is held: 45 bases, read in frame from base 1. In the germline V gene, CDR1 corresponds to LGHNA and CDR2 to YSLEER. The chain employs TRBV4-3 and TRBJ2-5, with TRBD2 matching 10 junction bases. The specimen was PBMCs. This sequence originates from a man aged 18 to 35 in good health and CMV-seronegative. CDR3 protein: CAERVQREGEETQYF. The bases are TGCGCCGAGAGGGTACAGCGGGAGGGTGAAGAGACCCAGTACTTC.